This TCR beta chain was recovered during a study of vaccination effects on CD4 cells after COVID-19. Note on this clone: The antigen is unknown.

Upon completion of 10 to 11 days in culture, CD4+ T cells were isolated. The person was diagnosed with PCR-confirmed SARS-CoV-2 infection between March and December 2020. It was two doses of either the BNT162b2 or mRNA-1273 vaccine that participants received. The authors exchanged half the medium for IL-2 medium on days 3 and 7. Libraries were prepared by immunoSEQ multiplex PCR; TCRdb keeps only in-frame clonotypes and omits some of them. There are 30,000 to 35,000 clones in the sample; approximately 72% occur only once, and under 8% lies in the top ten. Study findings and constraints: Clones from infection and from vaccination both contracted markedly late after vaccination. A shortage of convalescent patients and an absence of early post-infection timepoints characterized the study.

The specimen comprised CD4+ T cells from PBMCs cultured without peptide, sampled after COVID-19 vaccination. The TCR originated in a human donor who had a prior SARS-CoV-2 infection.

The CDR3 loop is CASSRSGLRGSTDTQYF. The CDR3 DNA reads TGTGCCAGCAGCCGAAGCGGACTGCGGGGGTCCACAGATACGCAGTATTTT. The chain has TRBV7-3 and TRBJ2-3, with 7 bases matching TRBD2. The CDR3 is made up of 17 amino acids. The V and J ends lost 5 bases and 2 bases, in that order; junction bases with no gene match: 13. The germline V gene has CDR1 SGHTA and CDR2 FQGTGA.